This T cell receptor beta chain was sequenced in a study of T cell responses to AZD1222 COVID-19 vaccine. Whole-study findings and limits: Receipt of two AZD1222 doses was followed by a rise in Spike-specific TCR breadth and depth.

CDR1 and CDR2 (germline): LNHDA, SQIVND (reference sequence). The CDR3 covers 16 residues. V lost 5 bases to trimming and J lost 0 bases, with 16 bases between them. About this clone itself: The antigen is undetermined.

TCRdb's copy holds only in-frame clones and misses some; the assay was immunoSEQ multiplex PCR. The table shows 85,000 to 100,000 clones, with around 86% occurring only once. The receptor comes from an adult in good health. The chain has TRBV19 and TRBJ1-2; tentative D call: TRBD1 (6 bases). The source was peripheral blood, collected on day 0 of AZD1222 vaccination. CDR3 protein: CASSPVWTEANYGYTF. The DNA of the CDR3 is TGTGCCAGTAGTCCAGTGTGGACAGAGGCTAACTATGGCTACACCTTC.